The next 14 T cell receptor beta chains were all read from a single sample in a study of T cells in Graves' hyperthyroidism and ophthalmopathy. TCR beta CDR3 regions were amplified from RNA transcripts. TCR CDR3 regions were first amplified by RT-PCR with HTBI primers. TCRdb reanalysed the multiplex PCR reads using MiXCR and keeps one entry per CDR3 protein. The table records about 200,000 distinct CDR3 sequences, approximately 16% of them present only once. Material for sequencing was blood. These receptor sequences come from a woman between 45 and 65 years old with Graves' hyperthyroidism.

The chain uses TRBV4-1 and TRBJ2-3, with unresolved D. The CDR3 extends over 14 amino acids. V shed 4 bases and J shed 4 bases, with 12 bases lying between them. CDR1 MGHRA and CDR2 YSYEKL come from the germline V gene. For the CDR3, the DNA is TGCGCCAGCAGCCCTGGATCCGACGCAGATACGCAGTATTTT. Amino acids: CASSPGSDADTQYF.

This clonotype has just a few counts. The rearrangement joins TRBV6-1 to TRBJ2-3; 10 bases fit TRBD2. The germline CDR1 and CDR2 sequences are MNHNS and SASEGT. The CDR3 contains 16 residues. The trim removed 2 bases at V and 8 bases at J, leaving 10 bases unmatched. CDR3 DNA sequence: TGTGCCAGCAGTGAATCCCCTAGCGGGAGTGGGAGTACGCAGTATTTT. This translates into CASSESPSGSGSTQYF.

The gene calls are TRBV3-1 and TRBJ1-1, with D possibly matching TRBD1 (6 bases). The CDR3 is made up of 15 amino acids. V lost 5 bases, J lost 1 base, and 14 bases lay in between. Per the germline V gene, CDR1 is LGHDT and CDR2 is YNNKEL (reference sequence). CDR3 nucleotides: TGTGCCAGCAGCACCTCCGGGACACCGAACACTGAAGCTTTCTTT. This sequence encodes CASSTSGTPNTEAFF.

The sample holds many counts of this clonotype. This chain links TRBV13 with TRBJ1-1; 7 nucleotides line up with TRBD1. From germline, CDR1 is PRHDT and CDR2 FYEKMQ (reference sequence). Losses at the gene ends were 4 bases for V and 7 bases for J; bases not matched to a gene: 6. The CDR3 totals 13 residues. CDR3 amino acids: CASSYRGSGEAFF. CDR3 nucleotides: TGTGCCAGCAGCTACAGGGGCTCCGGTGAAGCTTTCTTT.

This clonotype was detected ten times or more. The chain combines TRBV6-1 with TRBJ1-2; 7 bases match TRBD1. Germline V lookup: CDR1 MNHNS, CDR2 SASEGT. The CDR3 runs 13 residues. V trimming: 7 bases; J trimming: 4 bases; junction bases outside the gene matches: 6. Here the CDR3 DNA reads TGTGCCAGCATAGTCGGGACAGCCTATGGCTACACCTTC. Translation: CASIVGTAYGYTF.

This clonotype has a count of ten or more. This chain uses TRBV20-1 with TRBJ1-5; D unresolved. The CDR3 has 14 residues. Looked up from germline, CDR1 is DFQATT and CDR2 is SNEGSKA (reference sequence). Trimming stripped 0 bases from V and 7 bases from J, with 13 bases between. The CDR3 loop reads CSAREGWGNQPQHF. The CDR3 coding sequence is TGCAGTGCTAGAGAGGGCTGGGGAAACCAGCCCCAGCATTTT.

This clonotype was detected ten times or more. This sequence joins TRBV5-1 and TRBJ2-7; TRBD2 matches at 9 bases. Trimming at V came to 0 bases and at J to 6 bases, leaving 16 bases not matched to a gene. CDR1 is SGHRS, CDR2 YFSETQ, per germline. The CDR3 sequence is 18 residues long. CDR3 nucleotide sequence: TGCGCCAGCAGCTTGGGCAAGTTCCTAAGCGGGAGGTCAGGCGAGCAGTACTTC. It translates to CASSLGKFLSGRSGEQYF.

In its sample, this clonotype was seen many times. This chain uses TRBV27 with TRBJ2-7, with no clear D. V was cut by 3 bases and J by 3 bases, with 15 bases left in between. From germline, CDR1 is MNHEY and CDR2 SMNVEV (reference sequence). This CDR3 has 15 amino acids. The CDR3, as DNA: TGTGCCAGCAGTTTTTTAGCCCGAGAAAACTACGAGCAGTACTTC. This codes for CASSFLARENYEQYF.

The rearrangement joins TRBV2 to TRBJ2-1, with 7 bases aligning to TRBD2. Losses at the gene ends were 7 bases for V and 2 bases for J; bases not matched to a gene: 5. The CDR3 sequence is 14 residues long. Germline V CDR1 and CDR2: SNHLY, FYNNEI. CDR3 protein: CASNREATYNEQFF. The CDR3 coding sequence is TGTGCCAGCAACCGGGAGGCCACCTACAATGAGCAGTTCTTC.

There are many counts of this clonotype. The chain uses TRBV2 and TRBJ2-1, with 8 bases lining up with TRBD2. Germline V gene lookup returns CDR1 SNHLY and CDR2 FYNNEI. The trim removed 6 bases at V and 2 bases at J, leaving 3 bases unmatched. The CDR3 is 14 residues long. DNA for the CDR3: TGTGCCAGCAGCGATAGCGGGGCCTACAATGAGCAGTTCTTC. Translation: CASSDSGAYNEQFF.

The chain couples TRBV7-2 to TRBJ2-5; maybe TRBD2 (6 bases). Germline V gives CDR1 SGHTA, CDR2 FQGNSA. The CDR3 has 13 residues. The V and J ends lost 3 bases and 2 bases respectively, with 7 bases between them. The CDR3 sequence: CASSFSGQETQYF. Here the CDR3 DNA reads TGTGCCAGCAGCTTTAGCGGACAAGAGACCCAGTACTTC.

This sequence joins TRBV4-1 and TRBJ1-3; D ambiguous. The V gene's germline CDR1 is MGHRA and CDR2 YSYEKL. The germline V and J ends were trimmed by 3 bases and 2 bases, with 11 bases remaining between them. The CDR3 length is 15 residues. The CDR3 region is CASSHLPRAGNTIYF. The CDR3 DNA reads TGCGCCAGCAGCCACCTCCCCCGGGCTGGAAACACCATATATTTT.

This clonotype was counted many times. The chain recombines TRBV2 with TRBJ1-4, with TRBD1 matching over 9 bases. Per germline, CDR1 SNHLY and CDR2 FYNNEI. CDR3 length: 14 amino acids. Trimming removed 6 bases from V and 6 bases from J; junction bases left unmatched: 5. The chain's CDR3 is CASRPGQGDEKLFF. The CDR3 nucleotides read TGTGCCAGCAGACCGGGACAGGGTGATGAAAAACTGTTTTTT.

This clonotype was seen a few times. This chain links TRBV5-1 with TRBJ2-1; no clear D. The germline V gene has CDR1 SGHRS and CDR2 YFSETQ. V dropped 3 bases and J dropped 2 bases, with 12 bases sitting between them. The length of the CDR3 is 15 residues. The CDR3 reads CASSSYSGPYNEQFF. CDR3 sequence (DNA): TGCGCCAGCAGCTCCTACTCCGGGCCCTACAATGAGCAGTTCTTC.